This T cell receptor beta chain is drawn from a study of cytomegalovirus exposure and HLA in healthy donors (dated by TCRdb to about 2017). A note on the overall study: An earlier analysis of approximately 600 of the donors reported 250 to 300 Gb of sequence data and some 100 million unique TCR beta sequences from 190 million or so T cells. Roughly 320 gigabases of sequencing data and 70 million to 95 million unique TCR sequences made up an early release that covered roughly 670 HLA-typed donors. Of the 350 to 400 genotyped donors, approximately 83% fell in the genetic ancestry cluster associated with self-reported Caucasian donors. The study aimed to test whether cataloging public T cell receptors could reveal signatures of past pathogen exposure. Using immunosequencing, the study profiled T cell repertoires from 550 to 750 subjects and related those repertoires to cytomegalovirus serostatus. Besides the first cohort of 666 subjects, a separate validation cohort made up of 95 to 150 different subjects was used. To predict cytomegalovirus infection status, the study brought together high-throughput TCR immunosequencing, statistical association of individual TCRs with disease status, and machine learning. In a later analysis, previously published TCR beta repertoires from several hundred donors were re-analyzed and high-resolution HLA genotyping was added so that TCR occurrence patterns could be studied. The later analysis used no new phenotypic data to find candidate immune exposures, relying instead on TCR beta sequences and their occurrence across donors. In an earlier analysis of 500 to 650 of the donors, high-throughput TCR beta sequencing was used to judge whether each TCR beta V gene segment behaved as functional or pseudogenic. Alongside the repertoire data, information on donor age, sex, ethnicity and CMV serostatus was compiled. In a later genetic analysis, genome-wide SNP genotypes for about 55% of the roughly 670 donors were used, and that subset was treated as a discovery cohort. Every discovery cohort repertoire had been produced on one sequencing platform. Both class I and class II loci were covered by HLA typing, at four-digit resolution. Typing coverage varied by locus: roughly 629-640 donors for A, B, C, DRB1 and DQB1; approximately 500 for DQA1; approximately 570 for DPA1; 450 to 480 for DPB1. Roughly five DR-DQ haplotypes were handled as single units for association and clustering because linkage in the cohort was strong. On average, around 240,000 unique TCR beta nucleotide sequences were sequenced per donor among fewer than 500 genotyped donors of the cohort, with around 19% of those sequences being non-productive.

General findings and caveats noted by the study authors: In a later analysis, around 15,000 TCR beta sequences were associated with specific HLA alleles at a false discovery rate of 0.05. A cluster of highly shared sequence variants was judged likely to represent a technical artifact of the sequencing pipeline. While some public TCRs were present in many individuals, most TCR sequences turned up only very rarely across donors. Strong co-occurrence of HLA alleles, especially DR and DQ, made assigning TCR associations to individual alleles difficult. The 87-base-pair reads could not distinguish some IMGT-functional V segments, including TRBV6-2 and TRBV6-3, so those segments were excluded. Because HLA typing was unavailable for some donors at each locus, only the typed subset was used in association tests. In a later genetic analysis, a missense DCLRE1C variant was associated with V-gene and J-gene trimming of TCR beta chains, and the association was replicated in an independent cohort. In the study, some 160 TCR beta chains were listed as associated with cytomegalovirus. In a later analysis, HLA-associated TCR beta chains were found to be more clonally expanded and to have lower generation probabilities than equally common non-associated chains. Because counts were too low, 15 to 20 rarely observed V segments, including chromosome 9 orphons, were left out of the earlier analysis of some 600 of the donors. The authors suggested that the approach could potentially be extended to other disease states and immunological phenotypes. According to a later analysis, TCR association rates differed among HLA loci, with DRB1 alleles showing the most associated TCRs and HLA-C alleles showing the fewest. A later genetic analysis reported fewer N-insertions in productive TCRs among donors in an Asian-associated ancestry cluster than the roughly 650-donor mean. Linkage disequilibrium might explain the correlated functional status among segregating V segments, but an unknown experimental factor could not be ruled out. In this cohort, only TCR beta chains were sequenced, and detectable features were limited by the absence of alpha or paired-chain data. Immune exposure information for the cohort was limited to CMV serostatus. According to a later analysis, parvovirus B19, influenza, CMV and Epstein-Barr virus appeared linked to several top co-occurrence clusters. The classifier was reported to diagnose cytomegalovirus status with high specificity and sensitivity in both the original and validation cohorts. Presence/absence analyses assumed roughly uniform sequencing depth across donors, an assumption that may not hold. A further reported finding was that TCR beta sequences accurately predicted the HLA-A and HLA-B alleles for most subjects in the first cohort. Most CMV-associated TCR beta chains appeared to be HLA-restricted in a later analysis, and the HLA associations seemed to be driven largely by CMV exposure. An earlier analysis of approximately 600 of the donors showed that most TCR beta V segments appeared in productive rearrangements either about 87% or about 30% of the time, which broadly matched IMGT annotations. In vitro tests confirmed that a few of the cytomegalovirus-associated TCR beta chains recognize cytomegalovirus antigens.

Libraries were made using the immunoSEQ multiplex PCR assay. The multiplex PCR relied on a mix of 60 forward primers for TCR Vbeta segments and 13 reverse primers for TCR Jbeta segments. Amplification of the CDR3 region of rearranged TCR beta genes was performed with a multiplex PCR assay on genomic DNA. On the Illumina HiSeq System, the amplified TCR beta libraries were sequenced as 87-base-pair reads. In the authors' own workflow: A later analysis tallied around 87 million unique TCR beta chains across the 610 or so repertoires, and about 12 million of those chains were shared by two or more donors. Raw reads were error-corrected and collapsed into unique sequences with a nearest-neighbor algorithm that merged closely related sequences to remove PCR and sequencing errors. Alignment of CDR3 sequences to IMGT reference sequences was used to assign V, D and J gene segments. For a sequence to be retained, at least a six-nucleotide match to both a V gene segment and a J gene segment was required. Rearrangements were called productive when the CDR3 lacked stop codons and stayed in frame with V and J; all others were non-productive. CDR3 was defined by IMGT convention, running from the second conserved V-encoded cysteine to the conserved J-encoded phenylalanine. In an earlier analysis of roughly 610 of the donors, sequences lacking an unambiguous match to a single V gene segment were excluded. An earlier analysis of several hundred of the donors called V segments functional above 56.7% productive rearrangements and segregating when the between-donor standard deviation exceeded 5%. To diagnose cytomegalovirus status from the catalog of TCR beta chain sequences, a statistical classification framework was built. In a later analysis, TCR nucleotide sequences were compared against IMGT/GENE-DB human TR gene sequences so that V and J genes could be assigned. The TCRdist pipeline was used in a later analysis to assign CDR3 sequences and most-parsimonious VDJ recombination scenarios. In a later analysis, each TCR beta chain was defined by its CDR3 amino acid sequence together with its V-gene family, and reads lacking a unique V-gene family were excluded. A later analysis removed over 500 highly shared, low-generation-probability nucleotide sequences to deal with suspected cross-contamination and a sequencing artifact. A later analysis calculated a clonal expansion index for each public chain from normalized within-repertoire ranks of inferred template counts. Generation probabilities in a later analysis came from a VDJ recombination model fitted to out-of-frame rearrangements, and those results were checked against IGoR. In a later analysis, TCR-TCR, TCR-HLA and TCR-CMV co-occurrence was scored with hypergeometric tests, and a repertoire-size bias correction was applied to TCR pairs. To estimate false discovery rates, a later analysis permuted the HLA or CMV assignments 20 times. In a later analysis, co-occurring TCRs were grouped with DBSCAN, and TCRdist sequence similarity was added when clustering was performed within HLA-allele-positive subsets. Repertoires with fewer than 30,000 or more than 120,000 public chains were left out of co-occurrence clustering, as were five repertoires with anomalous nucleotide sharing. In TCRdb, the immuneACCESS table is reduced to in-frame sequences with V and J assigned. These tables do not hold every clone; where another copy was compared, an unresolved V gene accounts for under half, and the others remain unexplained. The DNA gave D and trimming, while V, J and clone size come from that table. The table for this sample lists more than 150,000 clones; around 73% of them were counted only once. Approximately 1.5% of the sample is in the top ten clones.

The cohort comprised several hundred healthy bone marrow donors. At the time of sampling, every cohort member was nominally healthy, though immune exposures that went unrecorded were likely present. The donor was CMV seronegative and belonged to the group of 352 seronegative cohort members. A peripheral blood sample was provided by each donor, and peripheral blood mononuclear cells were used for TCR beta sequencing. The Qiagen DNeasy Blood Extraction Kit was used to extract genomic DNA from the blood cell samples. V drops 2 bases and J drops 5 bases, leaving 15 bases in between. The germline V gene encodes CDR1 MNHEY and CDR2 SVGAGI. The CDR3 goes from the cysteine to the phenylalanine over 15 residues. Kept here is only the CDR3 DNA, which spans 45 bases and is read in frame from base 1. Note on this clone: This receptor's antigen is unknown. No base quality information exists; no much larger clone differs at one position.

The sequence joins TRBV6-5 to TRBJ1-1; too little of a D gene remains to name it. Sequencing used PBMCs. This receptor was obtained from a male donor in good health and CMV-seronegative. The nucleotide sequence reads TGTGCCAGCAGTTACGGGTCAGGTTTTAGAACTGAAGCTTTCTTT. This yields the protein CASSYGSGFRTEAFF.